This T cell receptor beta chain was observed in a study of T cells in Graves' hyperthyroidism and ophthalmopathy. V lost 1 base and J lost 9, with 16 bases in between. Germline V gene data show CDR1 as MGHRA and CDR2 as YSYEKL. This CDR3 is 15 amino acids long. Amplification of TCR beta CDR3 regions was performed using RNA transcripts as template. The HTBI primer set drove a first-round RT-PCR of the TCR CDR3. In TCRdb, the multiplex PCR reads were re-called with MiXCR into one record per CDR3 protein. The sample includes 350,000 to 400,000 distinct CDR3 sequences, approximately 17% of them seen just once.

V and J are TRBV4-1 and TRBJ2-1; tentatively, D is TRBD2 (6 bases). The receptor comes from a man aged 18 to 30 with Graves' ophthalmopathy. The sequenced sample was blood. The CDR3 sequence: CASSQAQPGVTEQFF. Here the CDR3 DNA reads TGCGCCAGCAGCCAAGCCCAACCGGGGGTCACTGAGCAGTTCTTC.